This T cell receptor beta chain was identified during a study of blood T cells in healthy people across ages (dated by TCRdb to between 2015 and 2017). Study-wide context: In model experiments, template switching captured about one uniquely barcoded TCR beta cDNA molecule for every two T cells. Two additional independent replicas of 1 million unique cDNA reads from the same blood draw were analyzed for two donors (one aged 18 to 30 and one aged 80 or older). To track age-related changes in TCR beta repertoire diversity, the study relied on deep sequencing normalized with unique cDNA molecular identifiers. To avoid experimental bias, donors of different ages were randomly spread across the sequencing lanes. Donors were grouped into four age groups: young (average roughly 15 years), middle-aged (around 39), aged (about 60) and long-lived (less than 85).

Systemically healthy Caucasian individuals from Russia, 35 to 50 in total and aged about 6 to 95 years, were included as donors. Each donor gave 8 to 10 milliliters of peripheral blood, drawn into EDTA-treated Vacutainer tubes. Ficoll-Paque density-gradient centrifugation was used to isolate PBMCs, with at least 6.5 million per sample. Total RNA, at least 6 micrograms per sample, was extracted from PBMCs with Trizol reagent. The percentages of naive CD45RAhigh/CD27high T cells were determined by flow cytometry on a PBMC aliquot from every donor. Preparation of the library involved 5' RACE. Sequencing was performed on an Illumina HiSeq 2500. The second PCR ran for about 6 to 11 cycles and used a J-beta primer mix along with a sample-barcoded 5' primer. A unique molecular identifier was introduced onto each TCR beta cDNA molecule by a template-switch 5' adaptor carrying 12 random nucleotides. Each sample yielded at least 2.5 million CDR3-containing paired-end reads. First-strand cDNA was synthesized from all RNA with the Mint cDNA synthesis kit, primed by a TRBC-specific oligonucleotide. Following uracil-DNA glycosylase treatment, a first 18-cycle PCR with universal primers M1SS and BC2_uni_R was performed on all cDNA. Regarding the original processing steps: For normalization, 1 million high-quality reads, each with a distinct molecular identifier, were randomly selected from each sample. Reads with shared molecular identifiers were discarded instead of being binned into consensus sequences. MiTCR, run with a Q25 quality threshold and the strictest error-elimination algorithm, handled CDR3 identification, clonotype clustering and error correction. Lower-bound total TCR beta diversity was estimated with a nonparametric unseen species model using Euler transformation. The raw public reads went through TCRdb reprocessing: fastp at Q25, MiXCR clone calling, in-frame beta chains kept. All rows with the same CDR3 protein become a single entry with the most common DNA and genes. The V and J calls and clone size are TCRdb's, not the authors'. The sample contains around 690,000 distinct CDR3 sequences, roughly 50% of them found a single time. In total, the top ten clones hold approximately 40% of the sample.

Regarding this clonotype: Its target antigen remains unknown. Per-nucleotide qualities are absent, and no much larger clonotype sits a single base away.

V is cut by 7 bases and J by 11 bases, and the space between the germline ends is 18 bases. There are 13 amino acids in the CDR3, from cysteine to phenylalanine inclusive. CDR3 DNA only is kept here, 39 bases in frame from base 1. General study outcomes and caveats: Observed TCR beta diversity correlated strongly with the percentage of naive T cells measured by flow cytometry. Compared with the aged group, the long-lived group had more naive CD4+ T cells, fewer expanded clones and increased TCR diversity, suggesting age selection. The CMV infection status of donors was not known, potentially confounding age-related changes in expanded clonotypes. Total diversity estimates from one million sequenced T cells were considered lower bounds and underestimates. Conclusive comparison of naive and antigen-experienced compartments was prevented by the profiling of bulk unsorted PBMCs. As age increased, observed TCR beta diversity per million T cells dropped in a roughly linear way, and a significant reduction was already evident by age 40.

The sample consisted of blood. This chain is built from TRBV12-3 or TRBV12-4 and TRBJ2-1, and possibly TRBD2, on 6 matching bases. The TCR was taken from a man in his 60s in good health. Read as DNA, the sequence is TGTGCCAGCACCCCGGGGGTAGCGGTGAAGCAGTTCTTC. Translated, it reads CASTPGVAVKQFF.